This T cell receptor beta chain is from a study of tumor-infiltrating lymphocytes in oesophageal squamous cell carcinoma. Germline V gene data show CDR1 as LNHDA and CDR2 as SQIVND (reference sequence). This CDR3 region has 14 residues. Via MiXCR, TCRdb re-called the PCR reads, giving one row per CDR3 protein. The sample includes approximately 12,000 distinct CDR3 sequences, over 50% of them seen just once. The receptor was derived from a female donor with esophageal squamous cell carcinoma. The source material was esophageal tumor tissue. The gene calls are TRBV19 and TRBJ2-5, with 7 bases matching TRBD1. The DNA end favors TRBJ2-1, so the J call may be wrong. The CDR3 sequence is CASSRKGADNEQFF. The CDR3 DNA reads as TGTGCCAGTAGCAGAAAGGGGGCAGACAATGAGCAGTTCTTC.